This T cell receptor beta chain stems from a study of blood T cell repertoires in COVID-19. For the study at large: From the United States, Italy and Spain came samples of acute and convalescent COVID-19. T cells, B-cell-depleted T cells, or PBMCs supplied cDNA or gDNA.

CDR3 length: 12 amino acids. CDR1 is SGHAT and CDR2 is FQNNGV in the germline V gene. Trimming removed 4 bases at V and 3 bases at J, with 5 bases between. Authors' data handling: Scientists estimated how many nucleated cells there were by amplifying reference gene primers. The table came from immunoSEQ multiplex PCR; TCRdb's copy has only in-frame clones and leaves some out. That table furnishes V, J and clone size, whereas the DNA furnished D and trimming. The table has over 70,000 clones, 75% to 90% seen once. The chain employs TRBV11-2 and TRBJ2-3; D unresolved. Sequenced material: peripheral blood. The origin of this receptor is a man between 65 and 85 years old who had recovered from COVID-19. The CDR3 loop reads CASSSLTDTQYF. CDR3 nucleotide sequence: TGTGCCAGCAGCTCCCTTACAGATACGCAGTATTTT.